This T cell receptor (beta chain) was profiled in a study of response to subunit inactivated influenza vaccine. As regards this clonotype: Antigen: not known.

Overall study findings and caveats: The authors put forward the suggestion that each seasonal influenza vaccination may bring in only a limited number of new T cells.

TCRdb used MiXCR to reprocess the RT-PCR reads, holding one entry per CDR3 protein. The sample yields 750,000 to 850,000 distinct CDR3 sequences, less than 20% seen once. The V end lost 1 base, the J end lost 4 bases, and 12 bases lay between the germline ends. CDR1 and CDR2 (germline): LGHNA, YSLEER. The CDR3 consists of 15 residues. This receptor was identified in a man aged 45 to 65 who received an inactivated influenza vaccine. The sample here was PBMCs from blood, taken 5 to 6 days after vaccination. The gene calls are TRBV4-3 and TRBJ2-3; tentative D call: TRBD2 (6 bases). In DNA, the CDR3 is TGCGCCAGCAGCCAAGCGGGAGTTCGGCCAGATACGCAGTATTTT. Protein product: CASSQAGVRPDTQYF.